This TCR beta chain was identified in a study of neurological immune-mediated disorders. This clonotype was found many times. With 10-nucleotide random UMIs, 5'RACE was used to make the cDNA. Using its own MiXCR run on the 5' RACE reads, TCRdb lists one record per CDR3 protein. The sample has 60,000 to 75,000 distinct CDR3 sequences; roughly 10% are singletons. Time point meaning: longitudinal time-point 2. The CDR3 extends over 12 amino acids. Looked up from germline, CDR1 is MNHEY and CDR2 is SMNVEV (reference sequence). The V gene lost 5 bases and the J gene lost 2 bases, with 5 bases spanning the gap.

This rearrangement joins TRBV27 to TRBJ2-3; no clear D gene. What was sequenced was PBMCs. The TCR comes from a man between 25 and 39 years old in good health. CDR3 bases: TGTGCCAGCAGTCGAAACACAGATACGCAGTATTTT. This sequence encodes CASSRNTDTQYF.